The subject of this entry is one TCR beta chain. What it recognizes is unknown. The sample comes from a study of vaccination effects on CD4 cells after COVID-19. Notes on the study in general: Infection- and vaccine-induced clones contracted markedly late after vaccination.

The table came from immunoSEQ multiplex PCR; TCRdb's copy has only in-frame clones and leaves some out. The sample consists of 25,000 to 35,000 clones, approximately 61% of them appearing once. Sequencing was preceded by expansion of antigen-specific CD4+ T cells with viral peptide pools in the ViraFEST assay. An approximately 10-day culture period preceded the isolation of CD4+ T cells. People in the vaccine group had not been infected with SARS-CoV-2 before, and their nucleocapsid antibodies were negative. Culturing of about 2 million PBMC per well took place with around 9 IU/ml IL-2 and around 10 ug/ml peptides. IL-2 medium supplanted half the medium on days 3 and 7. This sample comprised CD4+ T cells from PBMCs cultured with HCoV-229E spike peptides, obtained before COVID-19 vaccination. The TCR sequence derives from a human donor who received a COVID-19 vaccine.

CDR3 coding DNA: TGTGCCAGCAGCTTCCAGTCCGGGGATCGCGGCTACACCTTC. Protein product: CASSFQSGDRGYTF. The J gene is TRBJ1-2, the V gene TRBV13; D remains ambiguous. The CDR3 loop spans 14 amino acids. V gave up 3 bases and J gave up 8 bases, with 16 bases separating them. Germline assignment: CDR1 PRHDT and CDR2 FYEKMQ (reference sequence).